Below are 4 T cell receptor beta chains sequenced from a single sample in a study of beta chain features in type 1 diabetes. Points from the study as a whole: Type 1 diabetes patients had TCRB CDR3s that were shorter (moderately but significantly so) in all four CD4+ subsets.

Their cognate antigens are unknown. Isolated RNA was reverse transcribed in full, so expressed TCRB transcripts were sequenced. Clones were read by immunoSEQ multiplex PCR, and TCRdb kept only the in-frame ones, dropping some. The table shows approximately 50,000 clones, with under 55% occurring only once. The material sequenced was Tregs from blood. These receptors all stem from a man younger than 40 with type 1 diabetes.

The genes are TRBV5-1 and TRBJ2-2; possibly TRBD2 for D (7 bases). The CDR3 extends over 16 amino acids. The germline CDR1 and CDR2 sequences are SGHRS and YFSETQ. Trimming took 0 bases from V and 7 from J, leaving 16 bases between them. CDR3 amino acids: CASSLANGGPNGELFF. CDR3 bases: TGCGCCAGCAGCTTGGCCAACGGGGGGCCTAACGGGGAGCTGTTTTTT. Full variable domain (missing parts from reference TRBV5-1 and TRBJ2-2): KAGVTQTPRYLIKTRGQQVTLSCSPISGHRSVSWYQQTPGQGLQFLFEYFSETQRNKGNFPGRFSGRQFSNSRSEMNVSTLELGDSALYLCASSLANGGPNGELFFGEGSRLTVL.

The chain has TRBV29-1 and TRBJ2-2, with TRBD2 identical over 9 bases. There are 16 residues in the CDR3. J was trimmed by 3 bases and V by 0 bases; bases with no gene match: 5. Per the germline V gene, CDR1 is SQVTM and CDR2 is ANQGSEA. The CDR3 sequence: CSVEDSLAGHTGELFF. The CDR3 DNA follows: TGCAGCGTTGAAGATTCCCTAGCGGGGCACACCGGGGAGCTGTTTTTT.

A word on this clone: In the same sample, other DNA sequences code for this CDR3. The chain recombines TRBV28 with TRBJ1-5; D not certain. CDR1 and CDR2 (germline): MDHEN, SYDVKM. The CDR3 runs 16 residues. V was pared by 3 bases and J by 4 bases, with 16 bases between. Here the CDR3 DNA reads TGTGCCAGCAGTTTTGGTATAGGCCGAGGAAATCAGCCCCAGCATTTT. Translating it yields CASSFGIGRGNQPQHF.

The V gene is TRBV5-4, the J gene TRBJ1-1, with D perhaps TRBD1 (5 bases). This CDR3 has 14 residues. Trimming took 0 bases from V and 3 from J, leaving 9 bases between them. Germline V gene data show CDR1 as SGHNT and CDR2 as YYREEE (reference sequence). The CDR3 region has the DNA TGTGCCAGCAGCTTGGACAGGAGGGACACTGAAGCTTTCTTT. This encodes CASSLDRRDTEAFF.